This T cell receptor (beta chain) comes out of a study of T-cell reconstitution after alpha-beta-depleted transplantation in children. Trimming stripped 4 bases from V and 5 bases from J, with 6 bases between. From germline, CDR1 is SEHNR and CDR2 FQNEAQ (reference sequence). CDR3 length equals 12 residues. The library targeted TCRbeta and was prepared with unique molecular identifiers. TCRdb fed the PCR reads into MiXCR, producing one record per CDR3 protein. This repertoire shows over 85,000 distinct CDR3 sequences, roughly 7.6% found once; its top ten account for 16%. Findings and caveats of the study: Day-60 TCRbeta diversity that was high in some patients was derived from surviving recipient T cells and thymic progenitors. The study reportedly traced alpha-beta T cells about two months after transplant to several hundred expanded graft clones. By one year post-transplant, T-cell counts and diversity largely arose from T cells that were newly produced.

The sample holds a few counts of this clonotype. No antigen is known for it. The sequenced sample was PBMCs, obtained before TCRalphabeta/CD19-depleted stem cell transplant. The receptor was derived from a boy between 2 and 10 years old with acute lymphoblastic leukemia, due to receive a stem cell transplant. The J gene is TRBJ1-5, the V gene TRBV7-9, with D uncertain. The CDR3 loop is CASSSLYQPQHF. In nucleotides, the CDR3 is TGTGCCAGCAGCTCTCTCTATCAGCCCCAGCATTTT.